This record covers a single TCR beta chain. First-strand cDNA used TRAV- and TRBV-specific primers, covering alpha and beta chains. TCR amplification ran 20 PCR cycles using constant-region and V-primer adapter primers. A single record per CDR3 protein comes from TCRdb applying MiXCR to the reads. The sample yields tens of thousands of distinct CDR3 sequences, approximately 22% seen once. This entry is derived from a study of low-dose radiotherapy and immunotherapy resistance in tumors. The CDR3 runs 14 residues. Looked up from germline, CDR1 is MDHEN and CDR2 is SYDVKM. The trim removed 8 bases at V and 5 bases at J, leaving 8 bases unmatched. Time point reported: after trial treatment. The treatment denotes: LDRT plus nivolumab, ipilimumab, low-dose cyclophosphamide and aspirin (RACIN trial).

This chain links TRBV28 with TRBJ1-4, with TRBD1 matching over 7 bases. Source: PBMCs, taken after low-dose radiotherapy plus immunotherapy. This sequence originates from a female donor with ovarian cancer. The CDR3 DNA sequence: TGTGCCAGCTCGACCGGGACAGAGAATGAAAAACTGTTTTTT. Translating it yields CASSTGTENEKLFF.